These T cell receptor beta chains were read from a single sample in a study of T cell changes during pregnancy in multiple sclerosis. Sequenced by immunoSEQ multiplex PCR; TCRdb stores in-frame clones only, minus some. In the table there are approximately 43,000 clones, less than 90% of which are singletons. The sequenced sample was CD4+ T cells from peripheral blood mononuclear cells, obtained before pregnancy. These receptors were collected from a female donor with multiple sclerosis, enrolled in a pregnancy study. The CDR3 runs from the conserved cysteine through the conserved F or W. D genes are given only for firm matches. Clone size is not always given. Where it is, it says once, few, many or a class for expanded clones.

j_gene	v_gene	d_gene	abundance	CDR3nt	CDR3aa
TRBJ2-2	TRBV7-7	.	.	TGTGCCAGCAGCCCTATACGCCTACAGGGAACCGGGGAGCTGTTTTTT	CASSPIRLQGTGELFF
TRBJ2-1	TRBV18	.	.	TGTGCCAGCTCACCTACAGGGTTCGGGGTGCATGAGCAGTTCTTC	CASSPTGFGVHEQFF
TRBJ2-7	TRBV5-4	.	.	TGTGCCAGCAGCTCCGACATCAACAGATACGAGCAGTACTTC	CASSSDINRYEQYF
TRBJ2-7	TRBV4-1	TRBD1	.	TGCGCCAGCAGCCAAGAGGCGACAGGGGTAGGCGAGCAGTACTTC	CASSQEATGVGEQYF
TRBJ1-2	TRBV4-3	.	.	TGCGCCAGCAGCCAAGTAGGGCAGGGGAGTGGAGGCTACACCTTC	CASSQVGQGSGGYTF
TRBJ2-7	TRBV7-3	.	.	TGTGCCAGCAGCCCCAACGGCGGCTCCTACGAGCAGTACTTC	CASSPNGGSYEQYF
TRBJ1-1	TRBV7-9	TRBD1	.	TGTGCCAGCAGCTTACAGGGGGCAGACACTGAAGCTTTCTTT	CASSLQGADTEAFF
TRBJ2-2	TRBV19	.	.	TGTGCCAGTATGATGCGGGGCAGGAACACCGGGGAGCTGTTTTTT	CASMMRGRNTGELFF
TRBJ2-2	TRBV7-3	TRBD2	.	TGTGCCAGCAGCTTTAGCGGGGCGAACACCGGGGAGCTGTTTTTT	CASSFSGANTGELFF
TRBJ1-6	TRBV19	.	.	TGTGCCAGTCGACAGACCTACTATAATTCACCCCTCCACTTT	CASRQTYYNSPLHF
TRBJ1-3	TRBV7-2	.	.	TGTGCCAGCAGCTTAGTCGACAGTCACTCTGGAAACACCATATATTTT	CASSLVDSHSGNTIYF
TRBJ2-1	TRBV11-3	.	once	TGTGCCAGCAGCTTAGCGGGGGGCCTTTACAATGAGCAGTTCTTC	CASSLAGGLYNEQFF
TRBJ1-2	TRBV7-2	TRBD1	.	TGTGCCAGCAGCTTAGCGCCAGGGGGCGCAGACTATGGCTACACCTTC	CASSLAPGGADYGYTF
TRBJ1-1	TRBV6-5	.	.	TGTGCCAGCAGTTACTCAGCAGGGAGGGCTGAAGCTTTCTTT	CASSYSAGRAEAFF
TRBJ1-2	TRBV6-5	TRBD1	.	TGTGCCAGCAGTTACGATGGGACAGCTAACTATGGCTACACCTTC	CASSYDGTANYGYTF
TRBJ2-7	TRBV2	.	once	TGTGCCAGTCGTCAGGGGTGGGAGCAGTACTTC	CASRQGWEQYF
TRBJ1-5	TRBV6-1	.	.	TGTGCCAGCAGTGAAGTGGAGAATCAGCCCCAGCATTTT	CASSEVENQPQHF
TRBJ1-6	TRBV6-5	.	few	TGTGCCAGCAGTTACTCGAAGCACGGGAATTCACCCCTCCACTTT	CASSYSKHGNSPLHF
TRBJ1-1	TRBV5-6	.	.	TGTGCCAGCAGCCGGACAGAAACGAACACTGAAGCTTTCTTT	CASSRTETNTEAFF
TRBJ1-2	TRBV6-1	TRBD1	.	TGTGCCAGCAGTGAAAGTTGGCAGGGGGCGGGTGGCTACACCTTC	CASSESWQGAGGYTF
TRBJ1-1	TRBV6-5	.	.	TGTGCCAGCAGTTACGCGGGGGCGGACACTGAAGCTTTCTTT	CASSYAGADTEAFF
TRBJ2-5	TRBV7-9	.	few	TGTGCCAGCAGCTTAGATGTACAAGAGACCCAGTACTTC	CASSLDVQETQYF
TRBJ2-1	TRBV19	.	.	TGTGCCAGTAGTATAGGGCTGGGCAGGGCAGATGAGCAGTTCTTC	CASSIGLGRADEQFF
TRBJ2-2	TRBV11-2	.	.	TGTGCCAGCCGAGTCGGGGAGCTGTTTTTT	CASRVGELFF
TRBJ2-3	TRBV11-2	TRBD2	.	TGTGCCAGCAGCTTAGGACTAGCGGGAGGCCGATCGCAGTATTTT	CASSLGLAGGRSQYF
TRBJ1-5	TRBV19	.	.	TGTGCCAGTATTGATCAGGGAAGCAATCAGCCCCAGCATTTT	CASIDQGSNQPQHF
TRBJ1-3	TRBV12-5	.	.	TGTGCTAGTGGTTTGGGGGCAGTCGTCTCTGGAAACACCATATATTTT	CASGLGAVVSGNTIYF
TRBJ2-5	TRBV7-2	TRBD2	.	TGTGCCAGCAGCTTATGGAGCGGGAGATCGGGTGAGACCCAGTACTTC	CASSLWSGRSGETQYF
TRBJ2-3	TRBV7-9	.	.	TGTGCCAGCAGCTCCCGGGGCACAGATACGCAGTATTTT	CASSSRGTDTQYF
TRBJ1-2	TRBV27	.	.	TGTGCCAGCAGCCACGGTAGGGGGAACTATGGCTACACCTTC	CASSHGRGNYGYTF
TRBJ2-5	TRBV1	.	.	TGCACCAGCAGCCAAGAAGGCGGAGTCAGCCAAGAGACCCAGTACTTC	CTSSQEGGVSQETQYF